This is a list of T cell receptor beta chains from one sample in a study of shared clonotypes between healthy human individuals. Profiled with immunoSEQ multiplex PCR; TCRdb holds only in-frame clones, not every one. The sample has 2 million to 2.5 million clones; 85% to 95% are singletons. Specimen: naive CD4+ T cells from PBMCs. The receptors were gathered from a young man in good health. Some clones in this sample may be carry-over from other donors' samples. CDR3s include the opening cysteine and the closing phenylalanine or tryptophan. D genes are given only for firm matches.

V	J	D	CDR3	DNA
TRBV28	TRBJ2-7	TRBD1	CASSFSLGQGSYEQYF	TGTGCCAGCAGTTTTAGCCTGGGACAGGGCTCCTACGAGCAGTACTTC
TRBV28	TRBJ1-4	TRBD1	CASSPPGTGLNEKLFF	TGTGCCAGCAGCCCCCCCGGGACAGGGCTTAATGAAAAACTGTTTTTT
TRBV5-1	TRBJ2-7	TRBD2	CASQGTSGPLEQYF	TGCGCCAGCCAAGGGACTAGCGGCCCCCTCGAGCAGTACTTC
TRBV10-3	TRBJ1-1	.	CAISPVGGKGNTEAFF	TGTGCCATCAGCCCCGTCGGAGGGAAAGGGAACACTGAAGCTTTCTTT
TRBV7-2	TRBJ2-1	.	CASSLQVTTPNEQFF	TGTGCCAGCAGCTTACAGGTCACCACCCCGAATGAGCAGTTCTTC
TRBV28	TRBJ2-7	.	CASTPASYEQYF	TGTGCCAGCACTCCGGCAAGCTACGAGCAGTACTTC
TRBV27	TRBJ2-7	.	CASSPTQGISYEQYF	TGTGCCAGCAGTCCCACACAGGGAATCTCCTACGAGCAGTACTTC
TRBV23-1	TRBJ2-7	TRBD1	CASNQSSTGHSYEQYF	TGCGCCAGCAATCAATCATCGACAGGGCACTCCTACGAGCAGTACTTC
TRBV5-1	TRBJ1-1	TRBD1	CASSQDRGVTEAFF	TGCGCCAGCAGCCAGGACAGGGGCGTGACTGAAGCTTTCTTT
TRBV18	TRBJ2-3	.	CASSPPVGTRHTDTQYF	TGTGCCAGCTCACCACCGGTCGGGACACGTCACACAGATACGCAGTATTTT
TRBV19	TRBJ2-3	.	CASSIGAADTQYF	TGTGCCAGTAGTATCGGGGCGGCAGATACGCAGTATTTT
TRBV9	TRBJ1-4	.	CASSGGRVSEKLFF	TGTGCCAGCAGCGGGGGGAGGGTGTCGGAAAAACTGTTTTTT
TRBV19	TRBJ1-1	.	CASNPLGRSMNTEAFF	TGTGCCAGTAACCCCCTAGGACGGAGCATGAACACTGAAGCTTTCTTT